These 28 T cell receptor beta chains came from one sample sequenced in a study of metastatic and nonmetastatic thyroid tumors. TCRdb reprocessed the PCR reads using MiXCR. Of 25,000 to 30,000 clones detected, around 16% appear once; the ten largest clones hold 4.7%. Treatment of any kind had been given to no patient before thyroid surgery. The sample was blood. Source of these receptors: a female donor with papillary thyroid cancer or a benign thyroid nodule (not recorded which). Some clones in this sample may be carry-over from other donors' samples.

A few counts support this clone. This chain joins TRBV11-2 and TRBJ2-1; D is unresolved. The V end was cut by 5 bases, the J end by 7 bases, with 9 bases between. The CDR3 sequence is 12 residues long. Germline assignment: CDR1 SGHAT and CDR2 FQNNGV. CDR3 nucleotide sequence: TGTGCCAGCAGCCCCTCCAGGAATGAGCAGTTCTTC. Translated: CASSPSRNEQFF.

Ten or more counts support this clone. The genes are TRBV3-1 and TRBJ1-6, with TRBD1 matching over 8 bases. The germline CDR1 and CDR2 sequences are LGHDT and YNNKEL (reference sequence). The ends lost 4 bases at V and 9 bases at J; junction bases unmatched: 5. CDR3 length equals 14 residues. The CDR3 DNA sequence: TGTGCCAGCAGCCCCGGGACAGGCGGTTCACCCCTCCACTTT. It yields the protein CASSPGTGGSPLHF. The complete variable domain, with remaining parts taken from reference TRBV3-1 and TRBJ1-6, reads DTAVSQTPKYLVTQMGNDKSIKCEQNLGHDTMYWYKQDSKKFLKIMFSYNNKELIINETVPNRFSPKSPDKAHLNLHINSLELGDSAVYFCASSPGTGGSPLHFGNGTRLTVT.

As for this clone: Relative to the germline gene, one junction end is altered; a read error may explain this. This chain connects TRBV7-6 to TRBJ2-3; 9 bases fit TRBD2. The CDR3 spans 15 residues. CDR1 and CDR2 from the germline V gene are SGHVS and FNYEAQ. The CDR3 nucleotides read TGTGCCAGCAGCCTAGCGGCGGGGGGGTCAGATACGCAGTATTTT. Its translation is CASSLAAGGSDTQYF.

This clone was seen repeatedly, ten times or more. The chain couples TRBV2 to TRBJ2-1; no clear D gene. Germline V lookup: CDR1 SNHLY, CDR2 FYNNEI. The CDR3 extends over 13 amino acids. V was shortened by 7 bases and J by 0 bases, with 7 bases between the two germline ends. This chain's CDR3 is CASKGYSYNEQFF. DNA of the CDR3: TGTGCCAGCAAAGGTTACTCCTACAATGAGCAGTTCTTC.

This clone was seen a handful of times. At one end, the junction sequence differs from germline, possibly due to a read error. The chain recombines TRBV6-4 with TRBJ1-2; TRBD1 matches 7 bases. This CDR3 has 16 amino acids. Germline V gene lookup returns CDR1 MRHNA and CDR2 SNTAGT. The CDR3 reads CASSPGGRGPDYSYTF. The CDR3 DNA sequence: TGTGCCAGCAGCCCCGGGGGGAGGGGGCCGGACTATAGCTACACCTTC.

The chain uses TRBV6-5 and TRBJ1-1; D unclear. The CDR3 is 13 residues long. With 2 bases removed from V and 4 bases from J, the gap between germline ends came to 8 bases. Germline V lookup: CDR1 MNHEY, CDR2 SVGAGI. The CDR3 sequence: CASSYQRATEAFF. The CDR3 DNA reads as TGTGCCAGCAGTTACCAAAGAGCCACTGAAGCTTTCTTT.

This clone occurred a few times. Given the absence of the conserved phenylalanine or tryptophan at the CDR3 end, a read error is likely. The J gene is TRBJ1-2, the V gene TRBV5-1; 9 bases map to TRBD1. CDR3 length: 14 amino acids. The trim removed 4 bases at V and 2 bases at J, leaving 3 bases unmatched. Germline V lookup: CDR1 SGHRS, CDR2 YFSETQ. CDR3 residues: CASSTGTGNYGYTL. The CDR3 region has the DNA TGCGCCAGCAGCACAGGGACAGGGAACTATGGCTACACCCTC.

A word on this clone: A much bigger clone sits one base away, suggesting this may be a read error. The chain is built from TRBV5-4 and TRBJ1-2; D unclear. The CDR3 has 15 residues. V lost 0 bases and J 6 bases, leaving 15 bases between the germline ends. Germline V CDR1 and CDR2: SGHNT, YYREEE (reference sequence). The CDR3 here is CASSLEFTGGHGYTF. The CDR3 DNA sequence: TGTGCCAGCAGCTTGGAGTTCACGGGAGGGCATGGCTACACCTTC. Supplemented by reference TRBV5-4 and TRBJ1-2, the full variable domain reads ETGVTQSPTHLIKTRGQQVTLRCSSQSGHNTVSWYQQALGQGPQFIFQYYREEENGRGNFPPRFSGLQFPNYSSELNVNALELDDSALYLCASSLEFTGGHGYTFGSGTRLTVV.

DNA for the CDR3: TGCAGTGCAAGGACAGGGTCTCAGCCCCAGCATTTT. This sequence encodes CSARTGSQPQHF. The rearrangement joins TRBV20-1 to TRBJ1-5, with 8 bases matching TRBD1. Trimming took 6 bases from V and 6 from J; bases not matched to a gene: 4. The CDR3 is 12 amino acids. Germline loops: CDR1 DFQATT, CDR2 SNEGSKA (reference sequence).

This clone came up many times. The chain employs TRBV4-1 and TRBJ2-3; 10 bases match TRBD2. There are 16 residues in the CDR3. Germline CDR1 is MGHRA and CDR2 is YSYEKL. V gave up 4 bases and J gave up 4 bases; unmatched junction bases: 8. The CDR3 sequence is CASSRRASGSADTQYF. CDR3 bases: TGCGCCAGCAGCCGCCGGGCTAGCGGGAGCGCAGATACGCAGTATTTT.

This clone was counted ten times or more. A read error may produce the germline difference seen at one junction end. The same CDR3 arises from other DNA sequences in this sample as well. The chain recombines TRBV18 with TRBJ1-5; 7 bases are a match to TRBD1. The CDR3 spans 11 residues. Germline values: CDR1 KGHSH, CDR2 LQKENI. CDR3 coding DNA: TGCGCCAGGGGGAGCAATCAGCCCCAGCATTTT. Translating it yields CARGSNQPQHF.

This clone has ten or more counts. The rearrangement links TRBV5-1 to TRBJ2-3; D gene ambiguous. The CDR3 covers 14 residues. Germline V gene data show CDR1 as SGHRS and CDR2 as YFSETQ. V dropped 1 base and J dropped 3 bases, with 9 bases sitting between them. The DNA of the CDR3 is TGCGCCAGCAGCTTGTACGGCTCGACAGATACGCAGTATTTT. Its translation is CASSLYGSTDTQYF.

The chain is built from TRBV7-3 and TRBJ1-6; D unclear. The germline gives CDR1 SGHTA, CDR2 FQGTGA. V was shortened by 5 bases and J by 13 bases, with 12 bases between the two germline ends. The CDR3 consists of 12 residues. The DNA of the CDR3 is TGTGCCAGCAGCCCCCCGGGATCCCCCCTCCACTTT. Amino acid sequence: CASSPPGSPLHF. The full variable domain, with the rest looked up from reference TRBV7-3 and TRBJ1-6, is GAGVSQTPSNKVTEKGKYVELRCDPISGHTALYWYRQSLGQGPEFLIYFQGTGAADDSGLPNDRFFAVRPEGSVSTLKIQRTERGDSAVYLCASSPPGSPLHFGNGTRLTVT.

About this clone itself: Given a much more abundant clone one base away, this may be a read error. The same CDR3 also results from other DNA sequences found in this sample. As DNA, the CDR3 is TGTGCCAGTAGTCCCCGACAGGCCAGCTCCTACGAGCAATACTTC. Residues: CASSPRQASSYEQYF. The rearrangement links TRBV19 to TRBJ2-7; D possibly corresponds to TRBD1 (6 bases). Germline V gene sequence: CDR1 LNHDA, CDR2 SQIVND (reference sequence). The CDR3 extends over 15 amino acids. Combining the CDR3 with reference TRBV19 and TRBJ2-7 gives the whole variable domain DGGITQSPKYLFRKEGQNVTLSCEQNLNHDAMYWYRQDPGQGLRLIYYSQIVNDFQKGDIAEGYSVSREKKESFPLTVTSAQKNPTAFYLCASSPRQASSYEQYFGPGTRLTVT.

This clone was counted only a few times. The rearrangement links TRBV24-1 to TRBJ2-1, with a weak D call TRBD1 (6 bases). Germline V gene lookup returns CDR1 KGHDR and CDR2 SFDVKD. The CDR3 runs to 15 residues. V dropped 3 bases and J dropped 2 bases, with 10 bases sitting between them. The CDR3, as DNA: TGTGCCACCAGTGATCGAGGGACAACCTACAATGAGCAGTTCTTC. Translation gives CATSDRGTTYNEQFF.

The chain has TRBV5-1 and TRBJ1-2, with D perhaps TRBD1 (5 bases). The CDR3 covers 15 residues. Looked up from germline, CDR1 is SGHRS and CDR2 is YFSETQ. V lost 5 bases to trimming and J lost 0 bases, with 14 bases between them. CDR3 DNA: TGCGCCAGCAGACAATGGGGGGATCCTAACTATGGCTACACCTTC. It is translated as CASRQWGDPNYGYTF.

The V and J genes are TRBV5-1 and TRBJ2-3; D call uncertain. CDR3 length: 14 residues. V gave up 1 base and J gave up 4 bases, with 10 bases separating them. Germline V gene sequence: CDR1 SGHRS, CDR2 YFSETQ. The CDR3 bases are TGCGCCAGCAGCTTGTCCAATTACGCAGATACGCAGTATTTT. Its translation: CASSLSNYADTQYF.

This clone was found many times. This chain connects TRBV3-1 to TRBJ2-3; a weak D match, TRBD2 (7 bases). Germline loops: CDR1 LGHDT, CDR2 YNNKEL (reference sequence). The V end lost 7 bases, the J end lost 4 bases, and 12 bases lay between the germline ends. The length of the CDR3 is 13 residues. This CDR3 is CASNEGGSDTQYF. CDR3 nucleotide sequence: TGTGCCAGCAATGAGGGGGGGTCAGATACGCAGTATTTT.

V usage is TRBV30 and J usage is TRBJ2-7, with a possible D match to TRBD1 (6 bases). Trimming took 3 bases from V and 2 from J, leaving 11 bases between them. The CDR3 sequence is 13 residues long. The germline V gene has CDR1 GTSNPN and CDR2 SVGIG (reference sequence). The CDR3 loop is CAWRRQETYEQYF. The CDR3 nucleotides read TGTGCCTGGAGGCGACAGGAGACCTACGAGCAGTACTTC.

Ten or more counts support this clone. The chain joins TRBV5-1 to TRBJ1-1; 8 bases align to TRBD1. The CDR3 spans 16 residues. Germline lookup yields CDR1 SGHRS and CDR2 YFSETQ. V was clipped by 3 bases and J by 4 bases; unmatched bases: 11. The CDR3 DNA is TGCGCCAGCAGCTCCCTGACAGGGGTCGGAAGCACTGAAGCTTTCTTT. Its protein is CASSSLTGVGSTEAFF.

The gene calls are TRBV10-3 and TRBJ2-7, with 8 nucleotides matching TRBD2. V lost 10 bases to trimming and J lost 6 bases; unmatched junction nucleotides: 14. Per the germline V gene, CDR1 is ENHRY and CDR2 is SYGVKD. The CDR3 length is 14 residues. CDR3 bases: TGTGCCAGCGGTACTAGCCTCGCGGGAGGCGAGCAGTACTTC. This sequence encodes CASGTSLAGGEQYF.

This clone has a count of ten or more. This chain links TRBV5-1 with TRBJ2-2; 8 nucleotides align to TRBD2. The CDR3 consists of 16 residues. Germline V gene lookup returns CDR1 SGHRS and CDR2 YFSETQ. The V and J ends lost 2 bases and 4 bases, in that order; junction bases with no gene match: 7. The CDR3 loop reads CASSFAGGSGTGELFF. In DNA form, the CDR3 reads TGCGCCAGCAGCTTTGCGGGGGGCTCGGGCACCGGGGAGCTGTTTTTT.

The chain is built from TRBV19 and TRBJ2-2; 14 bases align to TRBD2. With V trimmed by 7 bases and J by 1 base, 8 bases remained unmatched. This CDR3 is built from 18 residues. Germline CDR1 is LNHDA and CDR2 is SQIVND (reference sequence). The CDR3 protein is CASNLPGLAGGNTGELFF. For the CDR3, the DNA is TGTGCCAGTAATTTACCCGGACTAGCGGGAGGGAACACCGGGGAGCTGTTTTTT.

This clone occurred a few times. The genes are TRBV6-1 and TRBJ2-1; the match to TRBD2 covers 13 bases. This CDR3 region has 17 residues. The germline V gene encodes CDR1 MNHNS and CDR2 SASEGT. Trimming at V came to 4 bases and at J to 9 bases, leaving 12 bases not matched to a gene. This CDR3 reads CASSGSILAGGRAEQFF. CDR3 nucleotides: TGTGCCAGCAGTGGATCAATACTAGCGGGGGGGCGCGCTGAGCAGTTCTTC.

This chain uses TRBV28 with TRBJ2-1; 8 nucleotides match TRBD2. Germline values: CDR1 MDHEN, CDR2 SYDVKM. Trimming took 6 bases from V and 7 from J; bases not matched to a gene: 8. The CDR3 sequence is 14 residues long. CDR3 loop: CASSRGLVRNEQFF. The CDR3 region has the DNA TGTGCCAGCAGCCGGGGACTAGTGAGGAATGAGCAGTTCTTC.

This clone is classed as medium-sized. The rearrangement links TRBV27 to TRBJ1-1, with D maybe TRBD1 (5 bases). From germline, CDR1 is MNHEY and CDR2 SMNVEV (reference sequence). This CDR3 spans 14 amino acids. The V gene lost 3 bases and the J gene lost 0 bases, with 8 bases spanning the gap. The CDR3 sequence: CASSLGRLNTEAFF. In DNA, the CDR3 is TGTGCCAGCAGTTTGGGACGTCTGAACACTGAAGCTTTCTTT.

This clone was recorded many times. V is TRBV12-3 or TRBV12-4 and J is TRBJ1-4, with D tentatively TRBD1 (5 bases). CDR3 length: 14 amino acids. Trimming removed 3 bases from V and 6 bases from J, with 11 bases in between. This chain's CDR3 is CASSFSTEYEKLFF. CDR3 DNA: TGTGCCAGCAGTTTTTCGACAGAGTATGAAAAACTGTTTTTT.

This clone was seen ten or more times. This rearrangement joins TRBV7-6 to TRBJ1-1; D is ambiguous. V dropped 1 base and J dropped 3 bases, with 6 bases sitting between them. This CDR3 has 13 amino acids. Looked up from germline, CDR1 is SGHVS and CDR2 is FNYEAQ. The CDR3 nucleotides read TGTGCCAGCAGCTTAGGGTTTGACACTGAAGCTTTCTTT. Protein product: CASSLGFDTEAFF.